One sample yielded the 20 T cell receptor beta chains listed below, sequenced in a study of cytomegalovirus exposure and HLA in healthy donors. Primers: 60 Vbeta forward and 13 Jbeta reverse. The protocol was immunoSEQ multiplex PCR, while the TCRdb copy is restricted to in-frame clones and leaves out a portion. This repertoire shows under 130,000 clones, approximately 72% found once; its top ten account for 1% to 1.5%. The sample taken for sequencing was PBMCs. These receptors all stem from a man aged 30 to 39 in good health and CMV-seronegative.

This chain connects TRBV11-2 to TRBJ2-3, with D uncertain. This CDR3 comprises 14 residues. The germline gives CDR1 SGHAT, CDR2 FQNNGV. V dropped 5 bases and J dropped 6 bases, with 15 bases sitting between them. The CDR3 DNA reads TGTGCCAGCAGCCCCGGTACTCCCTCCGATACGCAGTATTTT. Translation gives CASSPGTPSDTQYF.

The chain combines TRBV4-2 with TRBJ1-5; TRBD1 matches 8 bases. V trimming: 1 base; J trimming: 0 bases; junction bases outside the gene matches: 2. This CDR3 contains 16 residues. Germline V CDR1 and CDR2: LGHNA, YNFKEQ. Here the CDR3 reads CASSQVDRGSNQPQHF. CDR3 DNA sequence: TGTGCCAGCAGCCAAGTCGACAGGGGTAGCAATCAGCCCCAGCATTTT.

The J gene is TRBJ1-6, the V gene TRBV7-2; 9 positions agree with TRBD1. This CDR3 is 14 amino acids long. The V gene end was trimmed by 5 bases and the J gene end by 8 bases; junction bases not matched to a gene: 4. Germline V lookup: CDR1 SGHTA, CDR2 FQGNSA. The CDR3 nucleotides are TGTGCCAGCAGCACAGGACAGGGGTATTCACCCCTCCACTTT. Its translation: CASSTGQGYSPLHF.

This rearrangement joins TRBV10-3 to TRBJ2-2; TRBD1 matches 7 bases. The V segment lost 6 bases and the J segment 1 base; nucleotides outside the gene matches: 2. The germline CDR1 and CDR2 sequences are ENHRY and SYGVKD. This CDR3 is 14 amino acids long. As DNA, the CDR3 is TGTGCCATCAGGGGACAGCTGAACACCGGGGAGCTGTTTTTT. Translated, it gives CAIRGQLNTGELFF.

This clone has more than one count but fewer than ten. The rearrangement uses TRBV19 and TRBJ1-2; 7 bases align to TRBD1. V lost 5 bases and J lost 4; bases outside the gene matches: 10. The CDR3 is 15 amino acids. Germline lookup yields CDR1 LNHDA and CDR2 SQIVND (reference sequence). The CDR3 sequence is CASSPQQGPSYGYTF. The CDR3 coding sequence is TGTGCCAGTAGTCCCCAACAGGGGCCGAGCTATGGCTACACCTTC.

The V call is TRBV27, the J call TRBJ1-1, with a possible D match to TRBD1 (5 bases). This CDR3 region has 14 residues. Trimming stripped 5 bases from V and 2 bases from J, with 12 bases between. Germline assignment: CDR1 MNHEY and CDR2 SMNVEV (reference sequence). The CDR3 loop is CASSTGGINTEAFF. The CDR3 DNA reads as TGTGCCAGCAGTACAGGTGGAATTAACACTGAAGCTTTCTTT.

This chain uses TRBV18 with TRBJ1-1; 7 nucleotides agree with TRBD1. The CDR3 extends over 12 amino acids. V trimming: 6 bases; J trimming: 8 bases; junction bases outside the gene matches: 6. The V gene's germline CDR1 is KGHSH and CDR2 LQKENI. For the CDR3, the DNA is TGTGCCAGCTCCCCCGGGACAGTCGAAGCTTTCTTT. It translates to CASSPGTVEAFF.

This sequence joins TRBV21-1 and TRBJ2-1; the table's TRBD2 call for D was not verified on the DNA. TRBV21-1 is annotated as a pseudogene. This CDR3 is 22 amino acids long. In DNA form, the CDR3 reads TGTGCCAGTCAAAGGACTAGCGGAGAGGACCGAAGGACTAGCGGGGAATACAATGAGCAGTTCTTC. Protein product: CASQRTSGEDRRTSGEYNEQFF.

CDR3 bases: TGTGCCAGCAGCCCATTCGGGGCTAGCGGGACAGATACGCAGTATTTT. Its protein is CASSPFGASGTDTQYF. The rearrangement uses TRBV7-9 and TRBJ2-3; 8 nucleotides align to TRBD2. V dropped 5 bases and J dropped 3; count of bases not matched to a gene: 10. Looked up from germline, CDR1 is SEHNR and CDR2 is FQNEAQ (reference sequence). This CDR3 is 16 amino acids long.

CDR3 nucleotides: TGTGCCAGTAGTCCCGACAGGGGGCGGTACGAGCAGTACTTC. It encodes CASSPDRGRYEQYF. The chain is built from TRBV19 and TRBJ2-7; 10 nucleotides agree with TRBD1. The CDR3 sequence is 14 residues long. Germline CDR1 and CDR2: LNHDA and SQIVND (reference sequence). The trim removed 5 bases at V and 4 bases at J, leaving 5 bases unmatched.

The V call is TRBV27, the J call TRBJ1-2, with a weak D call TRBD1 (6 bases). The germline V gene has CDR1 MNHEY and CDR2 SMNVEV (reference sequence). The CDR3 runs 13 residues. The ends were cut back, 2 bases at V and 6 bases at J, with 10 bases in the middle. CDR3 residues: CASSLLGGHGYTF. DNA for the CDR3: TGTGCCAGCAGTTTACTTGGGGGCCATGGCTACACCTTC.

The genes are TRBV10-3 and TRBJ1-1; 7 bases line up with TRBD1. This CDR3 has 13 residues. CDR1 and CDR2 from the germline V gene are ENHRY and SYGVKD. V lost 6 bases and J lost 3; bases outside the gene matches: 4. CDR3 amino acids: CAIRYTGDTEAFF. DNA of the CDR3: TGTGCCATCAGGTATACAGGGGACACTGAAGCTTTCTTT.

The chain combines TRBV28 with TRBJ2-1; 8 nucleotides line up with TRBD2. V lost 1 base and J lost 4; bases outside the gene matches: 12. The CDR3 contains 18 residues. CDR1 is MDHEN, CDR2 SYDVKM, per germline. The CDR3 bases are TGTGCCAGCAGTTTATTCCCCCATGGGACTAGAGAGTACAATGAGCAGTTCTTC. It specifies CASSLFPHGTREYNEQFF.

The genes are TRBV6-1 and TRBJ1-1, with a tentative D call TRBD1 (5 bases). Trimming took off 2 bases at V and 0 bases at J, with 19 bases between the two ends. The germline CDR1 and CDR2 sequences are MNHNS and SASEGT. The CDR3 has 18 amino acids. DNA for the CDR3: TGTGCCAGCAGTGAAAGGTTTCGTCAGGGATTCATGAACACTGAAGCTTTCTTT. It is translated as CASSERFRQGFMNTEAFF.

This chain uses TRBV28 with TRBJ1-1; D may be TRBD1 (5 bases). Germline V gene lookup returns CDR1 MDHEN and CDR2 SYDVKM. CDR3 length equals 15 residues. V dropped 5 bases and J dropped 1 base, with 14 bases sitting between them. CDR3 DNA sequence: TGTGCCAGCAGTCAGCCGGGGGGGAGGAACACTGAAGCTTTCTTT. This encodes CASSQPGGRNTEAFF. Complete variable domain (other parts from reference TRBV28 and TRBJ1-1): DVKVTQSSRYLVKRTGEKVFLECVQDMDHENMFWYRQDPGLGLRLIYFSYDVKMKEKGDIPEGYSVSREKKERFSLILESASTNQTSMYLCASSQPGGRNTEAFFGQGTRLTVV.

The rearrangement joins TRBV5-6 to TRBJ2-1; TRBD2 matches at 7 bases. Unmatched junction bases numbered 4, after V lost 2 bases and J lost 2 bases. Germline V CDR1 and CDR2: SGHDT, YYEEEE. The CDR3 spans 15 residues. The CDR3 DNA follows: TGTGCCAGCAGCTTACGACTAGCCCCCTACAATGAGCAGTTCTTC. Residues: CASSLRLAPYNEQFF.

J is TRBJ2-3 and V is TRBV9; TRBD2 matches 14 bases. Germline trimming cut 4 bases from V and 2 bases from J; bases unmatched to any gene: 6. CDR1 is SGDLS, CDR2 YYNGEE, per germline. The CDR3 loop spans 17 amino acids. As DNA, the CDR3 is TGTGCCAGCAGCCACCGGACTAGCGGGGGGATCACAGATACGCAGTATTTT. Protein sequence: CASSHRTSGGITDTQYF.

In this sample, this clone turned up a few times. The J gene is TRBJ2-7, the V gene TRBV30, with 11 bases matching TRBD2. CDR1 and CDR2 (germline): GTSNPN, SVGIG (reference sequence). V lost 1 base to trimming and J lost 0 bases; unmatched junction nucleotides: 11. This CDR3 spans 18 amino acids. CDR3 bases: TGTGCCTGGAGTGGGGGGACTAGCGGAACATTCTCCTCCTACGAGCAGTACTTC. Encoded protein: CAWSGGTSGTFSSYEQYF.

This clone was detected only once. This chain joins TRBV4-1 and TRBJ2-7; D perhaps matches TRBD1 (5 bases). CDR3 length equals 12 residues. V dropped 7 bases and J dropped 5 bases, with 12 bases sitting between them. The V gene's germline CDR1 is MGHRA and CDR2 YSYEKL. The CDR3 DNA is TGCGCCAGCACCGACAGTGGCCACGAGCAGTACTTC. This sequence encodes CASTDSGHEQYF.

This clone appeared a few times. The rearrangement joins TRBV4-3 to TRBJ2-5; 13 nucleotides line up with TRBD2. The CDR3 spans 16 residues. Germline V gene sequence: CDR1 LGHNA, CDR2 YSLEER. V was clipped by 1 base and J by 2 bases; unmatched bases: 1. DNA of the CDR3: TGCGCCAGCAGCCAAGGACTAGCGGGAGGTCAAGAGACCCAGTACTTC. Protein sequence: CASSQGLAGGQETQYF.